This T cell receptor beta chain emerged from a study of T cell responses to AZD1222 COVID-19 vaccine. Regarding the study as a whole: Unmutated variant regions are reportedly the target of nearly half of TCRs that are spike-specific. Following two doses of AZD1222, Spike-specific TCR breadth and depth rose. It should be noted that donors were predominantly white British and more often female, and clonal diversity was possibly underestimated. It was only after the peak T cell response that any repertoires were sampled.

Germline V gives CDR1 MNHEY, CDR2 SVGAGI. Trimming left V 2 bases short and J 8 bases short, with 3 bases between. The CDR3 has 11 residues. Clones were sequenced by immunoSEQ multiplex PCR, and TCRdb holds only the in-frame ones, with some missing. The sample consists of over 120,000 clones, roughly 86% of them appearing once. Of note for this clone: Its antigen is currently unknown.

This chain joins TRBV6-5 and TRBJ1-4; D not resolved. The TCR was taken from an adult who received the AZD1222 COVID-19 vaccine. Sample: peripheral blood, taken 28 days after the second AZD1222 dose. CDR3 amino acids: CASSYREKLFF. As DNA, the CDR3 is TGTGCCAGCAGTTACCGCGAAAAACTGTTTTTT.